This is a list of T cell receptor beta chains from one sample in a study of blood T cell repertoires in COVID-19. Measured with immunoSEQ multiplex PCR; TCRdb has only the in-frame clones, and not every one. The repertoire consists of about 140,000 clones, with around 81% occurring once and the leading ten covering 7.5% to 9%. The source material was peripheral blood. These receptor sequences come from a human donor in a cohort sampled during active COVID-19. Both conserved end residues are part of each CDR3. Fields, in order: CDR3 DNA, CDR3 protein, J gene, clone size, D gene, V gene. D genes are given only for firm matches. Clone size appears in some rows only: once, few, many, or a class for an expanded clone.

CDR3 DNA: TGTGCCAGCAGCCCATTCACACAGGGCGGCACTGAAGCTTTCTTT; CDR3 protein: CASSPFTQGGTEAFF; J gene: TRBJ1-1; clone size: .; D gene: .; V gene: TRBV7-2
CDR3 DNA: TGTGCCAGCAGTTACTCGTCGGGACAGCCCAACTATGGCTACACCTTC; CDR3 protein: CASSYSSGQPNYGYTF; J gene: TRBJ1-2; clone size: .; D gene: TRBD1; V gene: TRBV6-5
CDR3 DNA: TGCGCCAGCACCTCTAGCGGAACCTACAATGAGCAGTTCTTC; CDR3 protein: CASTSSGTYNEQFF; J gene: TRBJ2-1; clone size: once; D gene: TRBD2; V gene: TRBV5-1
CDR3 DNA: TGTGCCAGCTCACCGGTGGGGACTAGCAGGGACGAGCAGTACTTC; CDR3 protein: CASSPVGTSRDEQYF; J gene: TRBJ2-7; clone size: .; D gene: TRBD2; V gene: TRBV18
CDR3 DNA: TGTGCCAGCTCAGCCCGGACAGACGAGCAGTACTTC; CDR3 protein: CASSARTDEQYF; J gene: TRBJ2-7; clone size: .; D gene: .; V gene: TRBV18
CDR3 DNA: TGTGCCAGCAGCGCTCTGAGGGGCGGGAGAAGCTCTGGGGCCAACGTCCTGACTTTC; CDR3 protein: CASSALRGGRSSGANVLTF; J gene: TRBJ2-6; clone size: .; D gene: TRBD2; V gene: TRBV7-3
CDR3 DNA: TGTGCCAGCAGCAGAACTAGCGGGAGGTATTCCGAGACCCAGTACTTC; CDR3 protein: CASSRTSGRYSETQYF; J gene: TRBJ2-5; clone size: .; D gene: .; V gene: TRBV21-1
CDR3 DNA: TGCAGTGCTAGTTCCGGCGGGAGTCGCTCCTACGAGCAGTACTTC; CDR3 protein: CSASSGGSRSYEQYF; J gene: TRBJ2-7; clone size: .; D gene: TRBD2; V gene: TRBV20-1
CDR3 DNA: TGTGCCAGCAGACAGGGACCTACTTACTACGAGCAGTACTTC; CDR3 protein: CASRQGPTYYEQYF; J gene: TRBJ2-7; clone size: .; D gene: .; V gene: TRBV6-6
CDR3 DNA: TGTGCCAGCAGTTGGACAGGACAGACTAGCGGGATCGTTACCGGGCAGTACTTC; CDR3 protein: CASSWTGQTSGIVTGQYF; J gene: TRBJ2-7; clone size: .; D gene: TRBD2; V gene: TRBV27
CDR3 DNA: TGTGCCAGCTCACCAGGGCTGGGGGCATATCTGGCTTTCTTT; CDR3 protein: CASSPGLGAYLAFF; J gene: TRBJ1-1; clone size: .; D gene: .; V gene: TRBV18
CDR3 DNA: TGTGCCAGCAGCGTAGCGGGAGGATACACAGATACGCAGTATTTT; CDR3 protein: CASSVAGGYTDTQYF; J gene: TRBJ2-3; clone size: .; D gene: TRBD2; V gene: TRBV9
CDR3 DNA: TGTGCCAGCAGCTTAACGGACTTAAATCAGCCCCAGCATTTT; CDR3 protein: CASSLTDLNQPQHF; J gene: TRBJ1-5; clone size: .; D gene: .; V gene: TRBV7-8
CDR3 DNA: TGTGCCAGCAGTGGGCAGAACTATGGCTACACCTTC; CDR3 protein: CASSGQNYGYTF; J gene: TRBJ1-2; clone size: .; D gene: .; V gene: TRBV2
CDR3 DNA: TGTGCCAGCAGCCCCTGGACTAGCGGGAGTCTCGAGCAGTACTTC; CDR3 protein: CASSPWTSGSLEQYF; J gene: TRBJ2-7; clone size: .; D gene: TRBD2; V gene: TRBV11-2
CDR3 DNA: TGTGCCAGCAGTTTATGGGCTAGCGGGAGGAACGAGCAGTACTTC; CDR3 protein: CASSLWASGRNEQYF; J gene: TRBJ2-7; clone size: .; D gene: TRBD2; V gene: TRBV28
CDR3 DNA: TGTGCCAGCACCCCCCCAGGGTATGGCTACACCTTC; CDR3 protein: CASTPPGYGYTF; J gene: TRBJ1-2; clone size: .; D gene: .; V gene: TRBV7-9
CDR3 DNA: TGTGCCATCAGTGTAGGGGGGGCACGCACAGATACGCAGTATTTT; CDR3 protein: CAISVGGARTDTQYF; J gene: TRBJ2-3; clone size: .; D gene: .; V gene: TRBV10-3
CDR3 DNA: TGCGCCAGCAGCCAAGAGGCTAGCGGCTCCTACGAGCAGTACTTC; CDR3 protein: CASSQEASGSYEQYF; J gene: TRBJ2-7; clone size: .; D gene: TRBD2; V gene: TRBV4-3
CDR3 DNA: TGCGCCAGCAGCTTGGGACCGCTAGCGGGAGGACCTGATACGCAGTATTTT; CDR3 protein: CASSLGPLAGGPDTQYF; J gene: TRBJ2-3; clone size: .; D gene: TRBD2; V gene: TRBV5-1
CDR3 DNA: TGTGCCAGCAGCTTAGGGAGCTATGGCTACACCTTC; CDR3 protein: CASSLGSYGYTF; J gene: TRBJ1-2; clone size: .; D gene: .; V gene: TRBV11-2
CDR3 DNA: TGTGCCAGCAGTTTACTATATCGGAGCGACCGATATGGCTACACCTTC; CDR3 protein: CASSLLYRSDRYGYTF; J gene: TRBJ1-2; clone size: few; D gene: .; V gene: TRBV27
CDR3 DNA: TGCGCCAGCAGCTTGGGAAGTATGCGGGAGAGTCGCACCGGGGAGCTGTTTTTT; CDR3 protein: CASSLGSMRESRTGELFF; J gene: TRBJ2-2; clone size: once; D gene: TRBD2; V gene: TRBV5-1
CDR3 DNA: TGTGCCAGCAGGGGCGATCCCGAAAAACAACGGTGGGCTTTCTTT; CDR3 protein: CASRGDPEKQRWAFF; J gene: TRBJ1-1; clone size: .; D gene: .; V gene: TRBV14
CDR3 DNA: TGTGCCAGTAGGAGGGGGACGAACACTGAAGCTTTCTTT; CDR3 protein: CASRRGTNTEAFF; J gene: TRBJ1-1; clone size: .; D gene: .; V gene: TRBV19
CDR3 DNA: TGTGCCAGCAGCCTAGACCCCAGCTCCTACGAGCAGTACTTC; CDR3 protein: CASSLDPSSYEQYF; J gene: TRBJ2-7; clone size: few; D gene: .; V gene: TRBV7-3
CDR3 DNA: TGTGCCAGTAGTATAGTGGGAGGGGATAACGCCGGGGAGCTGTTTTTT; CDR3 protein: CASSIVGGDNAGELFF; J gene: TRBJ2-2; clone size: .; D gene: TRBD2; V gene: TRBV19
CDR3 DNA: TGTGCCAGCAGTTCCCCGGGACACTCCTACGAGCAGTACTTC; CDR3 protein: CASSSPGHSYEQYF; J gene: TRBJ2-7; clone size: .; D gene: .; V gene: TRBV6-5
CDR3 DNA: TGTGCCAGCAGCATAGCGGGAGGGCCTATAAACGAGCAGTACTTC; CDR3 protein: CASSIAGGPINEQYF; J gene: TRBJ2-7; clone size: .; D gene: TRBD2; V gene: TRBV5-4
CDR3 DNA: TGTGCCAGCAGCCGTAAACCGGGACAGGGAAGCTACGAGCAGTACTTC; CDR3 protein: CASSRKPGQGSYEQYF; J gene: TRBJ2-7; clone size: .; D gene: TRBD1; V gene: TRBV5-6
CDR3 DNA: TGCGCCAGCAGCTCACTAGCGGGAGGGCCCCGTCTCGAGCAGTACTTC; CDR3 protein: CASSSLAGGPRLEQYF; J gene: TRBJ2-7; clone size: few; D gene: TRBD2; V gene: TRBV4-1
CDR3 DNA: TGTGCCAGCAGTGATGGCCCGGAGGGCCGCGGCAATGAGCAGTTCTTC; CDR3 protein: CASSDGPEGRGNEQFF; J gene: TRBJ2-1; clone size: .; D gene: .; V gene: TRBV6-1
CDR3 DNA: TGCGCCAGCAGCTTGGAGGCGGGAGGACGAGAGACCCAGTACTTC; CDR3 protein: CASSLEAGGRETQYF; J gene: TRBJ2-5; clone size: .; D gene: TRBD2; V gene: TRBV5-1
CDR3 DNA: TGTGCCAGCAGCTTTTCCCGAGGAGGCTACGAGCAGTACTTC; CDR3 protein: CASSFSRGGYEQYF; J gene: TRBJ2-7; clone size: .; D gene: .; V gene: TRBV11-2
CDR3 DNA: TGTGCCAGCAGCCAAGACGTGACAGGGGCACCCAACTTC; CDR3 protein: CASSQDVTGAPNF; J gene: TRBJ2-7; clone size: .; D gene: TRBD1; V gene: TRBV3-1/TRBV3-2
CDR3 DNA: TGCGCCAGCAGCCTGGCGCCAACAGACTCTGGAAACACCATATATTTT; CDR3 protein: CASSLAPTDSGNTIYF; J gene: TRBJ1-3; clone size: .; D gene: .; V gene: TRBV5-1
CDR3 DNA: TGCAGCGCCGCGCCCAGGGCGGGGATGAACACTGAAGCTTTCTTT; CDR3 protein: CSAAPRAGMNTEAFF; J gene: TRBJ1-1; clone size: .; D gene: .; V gene: TRBV29-1
CDR3 DNA: TGCGCCAGCAGCCGGGACCTAGGGGCGGGGGGGTATAGGACTAATGAAAAACTGTTTTTT; CDR3 protein: CASSRDLGAGGYRTNEKLFF; J gene: TRBJ1-4; clone size: .; D gene: .; V gene: TRBV4-1
CDR3 DNA: TGTGCCAGCAGCTTAAGGGGTAACCCCTTCCTCTACGAGCAGTACTTC; CDR3 protein: CASSLRGNPFLYEQYF; J gene: TRBJ2-7; clone size: once; D gene: .; V gene: TRBV7-2
CDR3 DNA: TGTGCCAGCTCACCCTTGGGACAGAGCTCCTACAATGAGCAGTTCTTC; CDR3 protein: CASSPLGQSSYNEQFF; J gene: TRBJ2-1; clone size: .; D gene: TRBD1; V gene: TRBV18
CDR3 DNA: TGTGCCAGCAGTGAGGGACAGGGGGCAAGGGGGGAGCTGTTTTTT; CDR3 protein: CASSEGQGARGELFF; J gene: TRBJ2-2; clone size: .; D gene: TRBD1; V gene: TRBV6-1
CDR3 DNA: TGTGCCACCAGTGTTTCGCTAGCGGGAGGTGGTAATGAGCAGTTCTTC; CDR3 protein: CATSVSLAGGGNEQFF; J gene: TRBJ2-1; clone size: .; D gene: TRBD2; V gene: TRBV24-1
CDR3 DNA: TGTGCCAGCAGCACGCCGGGACAGGGGGCTGGAAATTCACCCCTCCACTTT; CDR3 protein: CASSTPGQGAGNSPLHF; J gene: TRBJ1-6; clone size: .; D gene: TRBD1; V gene: TRBV28
CDR3 DNA: TGTGCCAGCAAACAAGATGGGGGGTATACTGAAGCTTTCTTT; CDR3 protein: CASKQDGGYTEAFF; J gene: TRBJ1-1; clone size: few; D gene: .; V gene: TRBV19
CDR3 DNA: TGCGCCAGCATTTCAGAGGACAGGCTCAACACCGGGGAGCTGTTTTTT; CDR3 protein: CASISEDRLNTGELFF; J gene: TRBJ2-2; clone size: .; D gene: TRBD1; V gene: TRBV5-1
CDR3 DNA: TGTGCCAGCAGCTTAGCCGGGACTAGCGGGAGCAGTGAGCAGTTCTTC; CDR3 protein: CASSLAGTSGSSEQFF; J gene: TRBJ2-1; clone size: .; D gene: TRBD2; V gene: TRBV7-2
CDR3 DNA: TGTGCCAGCAGTTTCGGGACATTGGAGCAGTTCTTC; CDR3 protein: CASSFGTLEQFF; J gene: TRBJ2-1; clone size: .; D gene: .; V gene: TRBV12-3/TRBV12-4
CDR3 DNA: TGCGCCAGCAGCCTGTCCGGGACTAGCGGGGAGACCCAGTACTTC; CDR3 protein: CASSLSGTSGETQYF; J gene: TRBJ2-5; clone size: .; D gene: TRBD2; V gene: TRBV4-1
CDR3 DNA: TGTGCCAGCAGCCAACAAGGAACTAGCGGACCCTACAATGAGCAGTTCTTC; CDR3 protein: CASSQQGTSGPYNEQFF; J gene: TRBJ2-1; clone size: .; D gene: TRBD2; V gene: TRBV3-1/TRBV3-2
CDR3 DNA: TGTGCCAGCAGCTTACTAGTGAACACTGAAGCTTTCTTT; CDR3 protein: CASSLLVNTEAFF; J gene: TRBJ1-1; clone size: .; D gene: .; V gene: TRBV7-8
CDR3 DNA: TGTGCCAGCAGCTTACCCGTCACTGAAGCTTTCTTT; CDR3 protein: CASSLPVTEAFF; J gene: TRBJ1-1; clone size: .; D gene: .; V gene: TRBV7-9